This T cell receptor (beta chain) was identified in a study of blood T cells in healthy people across ages. Findings and limits, study-wide: Naive T cell percentage showed a strong correlation with the diversity of TCR beta.

With a J-beta primer mix and a sample-barcoded 5' primer, a second PCR ran about 7 to 12 cycles. Unique molecular identifiers of 12 random nucleotides labeled each cDNA. TCRdb independently ran MiXCR on the 5' RACE reads; one entry per CDR3 protein. The data contain roughly 1.7 million distinct CDR3 sequences, about 35% of them singletons. To note about this clonotype: Antigen: not known. The junction shows a germline mismatch at one end, possibly a read error.

In germline, CDR1 is DFQATT, CDR2 SNEGSKA (reference sequence). The CDR3 totals 14 residues. The rearrangement uses TRBV20-1 and TRBJ1-2; D possibly corresponds to TRBD1 (6 bases). Material for sequencing was blood. The sequence came from a woman aged 30 to 39 in good health. CDR3 sequence: CSASTGTPNYGHTF. In nucleotides, the CDR3 is TGCAGTGCTAGTACCGGGACACCGAACTATGGCCACACCTTC.